Reported below is one TCR beta chain. The junction shows a germline mismatch at one end, possibly a read error. The entry originates in a study of blood T cell repertoires in COVID-19. Authors' analysis steps: Reference gene primer amplification gave estimated nucleated cell counts. Assay used: immunoSEQ multiplex PCR; TCRdb lists only in-frame clones, some missing. V, J and clone size are those of that table, while D and trimming were read from the DNA. The sample lists some 250,000 clones, roughly nine tenths occurring once. Germline CDR1 is SGHAT and CDR2 is FQNNGV. This CDR3 is built from 13 residues.

Specimen: peripheral blood. This TCR came from a woman in her twenties or thirties with COVID-19, enrolled during active disease. J is TRBJ2-3 and V is TRBV11-2, with unresolved D. In nucleotides, the CDR3 is TGTGCCAGCAGCTTACTTAGCAGAGATACGCAGTATTTT. The encoded protein is CASSLLSRDTQYF.